This entry concerns a single T cell receptor beta chain. Libraries were prepared by immunoSEQ multiplex PCR; TCRdb keeps only in-frame clonotypes and omits some of them. The sample records 360,000 or so clones, 85% to 90% being singletons. V lost 3 bases to trimming and J lost 0 bases; unmatched junction nucleotides: 10. This CDR3 has 19 amino acids. Looked up from germline, CDR1 is KGHDR and CDR2 is SFDVKD. This sample is drawn from a study of blood T cell repertoires in COVID-19. For the study at large: Researchers got acute and convalescent COVID-19 samples from the United States, Italy and Spain. In each case, the material was cDNA or gDNA derived from T cells, B-cell-depleted T cells, or PBMCs.

The chain couples TRBV24-1 to TRBJ2-1; 10 bases map to TRBD1. This receptor was obtained from a man younger than 35 with active or convalescent COVID-19. The specimen sequenced was peripheral blood. CDR3 bases: TGTGCCACCAGTGATCAAGGGGACAGGGGTCCTGGCTCCTACAATGAGCAGTTCTTC. As protein: CATSDQGDRGPGSYNEQFF.